Shown below are 26 T cell receptor beta chains from a single sample sequenced in a study of shared clonotypes between healthy human individuals. The table came from immunoSEQ multiplex PCR; TCRdb's copy has only in-frame clones and leaves some out. The profile shows over a million clones, roughly 97% of them singletons. Sequences were obtained from naive CD4+ T cells sorted from blood. Specified subset: CD45RA+ positively selected. These receptors were obtained from a man aged 25-45 years in good health.

The genes are TRBV30 and TRBJ2-7; 10 bases match TRBD2. The V segment lost 8 bases and the J segment 1 base; nucleotides outside the gene matches: 5. Germline CDR1 reads GTSNPN; CDR2 reads SVGIG (reference sequence). The CDR3 totals 13 residues. The CDR3 protein is CAGEREGSYEQYF. CDR3 sequence (DNA): TGTGCCGGTGAGCGGGAGGGGTCCTACGAGCAGTACTTC.

The V and J genes are TRBV5-4 and TRBJ1-1; D is ambiguous. The germline V gene has CDR1 SGHNT and CDR2 YYREEE (reference sequence). This CDR3 comprises 14 residues. V gave up 4 bases and J gave up 1 base, with 11 bases separating them. The CDR3 DNA reads as TGTGCCAGCAGCAAACCGGACGGGAACACTGAAGCTTTCTTT. Its translation is CASSKPDGNTEAFF.

The chain links TRBV5-6 to TRBJ2-7; 9 bases are a match to TRBD2. J was trimmed by 3 bases and V by 0 bases; bases with no gene match: 4. The length of the CDR3 is 15 residues. The germline gives CDR1 SGHDT, CDR2 YYEEEE. The CDR3 is CASSLGSGSSYEQYF. The CDR3 DNA sequence: TGTGCCAGCAGCTTGGGTAGCGGGAGTAGCTACGAGCAGTACTTC. Looking up the rest from reference TRBV5-6 and TRBJ2-7 gives the full variable domain: DAGVTQSPTHLIKTRGQQVTLRCSPKSGHDTVSWYQQALGQGPQFIFQYYEEEERQRGNFPDRFSGHQFPNYSSELNVNALLLGDSALYLCASSLGSGSSYEQYFGPGTRLTVT.

This clone showed up just once. The gene calls are TRBV6-5 and TRBJ2-5; 10 nucleotides match TRBD2. CDR3 length: 15 residues. V lost 6 bases to trimming and J lost 6 bases; unmatched junction nucleotides: 10. Germline-derived CDR1 and CDR2 are MNHEY and SVGAGI. CDR3 bases: TGTGCCAGCAGATTAGCGGGAGGATCCGGCCAGACCCAGTACTTC. This sequence encodes CASRLAGGSGQTQYF.

This chain uses TRBV7-9 with TRBJ2-3; D may be TRBD1 (8 bases). CDR1 is SEHNR and CDR2 is FQNEAQ in the germline V gene (reference sequence). Trimming took off 11 bases at V and 3 bases at J, with 18 bases between the two ends. The CDR3 is 14 residues long. This CDR3 is CAGNDRGGTDTQYF. CDR3 nucleotide sequence: TGTGCCGGCAATGACAGGGGAGGGACAGATACGCAGTATTTT.

The chain has TRBV28 and TRBJ1-2; unclear D gene. Trimming left V 6 bases short and J 0 bases short, with 8 bases between. Germline loops: CDR1 MDHEN, CDR2 SYDVKM. The CDR3 sequence is 13 residues long. The CDR3 sequence: CASSRGPNYGYTF. The CDR3 DNA is TGTGCCAGCAGCCGCGGACCTAACTATGGCTACACCTTC.

The rearrangement uses TRBV5-1 and TRBJ1-4, with 8 bases aligning to TRBD1. Germline lookup yields CDR1 SGHRS and CDR2 YFSETQ. The ends lost 3 bases at V and 7 bases at J; junction bases unmatched: 8. The CDR3 spans 15 residues. CDR3 region: CASSSQGARGEKLFF. As DNA, the CDR3 is TGCGCCAGCAGCTCGCAGGGGGCGCGTGGTGAAAAACTGTTTTTT.

Only one count was recorded for this clone. This chain links TRBV4-1 with TRBJ1-1, with D maybe TRBD1 (5 bases). CDR3 length: 17 amino acids. The germline gives CDR1 MGHRA, CDR2 YSYEKL. V dropped 6 bases and J dropped 5 bases, with 25 bases sitting between them. In DNA form, the CDR3 reads TGCGCCAGCAGGGGGTTCAAGGTCGAAAGTCGGGGGACTGAAGCTTTCTTT. Its translation is CASRGFKVESRGTEAFF.

The chain links TRBV7-8 to TRBJ2-7, with 7 bases fitting TRBD1. Germline-derived CDR1 and CDR2 are SGHVS and FQNEAQ. With V trimmed by 9 bases and J by 1 base, 9 bases remained unmatched. The CDR3 loop spans 14 amino acids. The CDR3 protein is CASSPGGRSYEQYF. The CDR3 nucleotides read TGTGCCAGTAGCCCAGGGGGAAGGTCCTACGAGCAGTACTTC.

The chain links TRBV5-4 to TRBJ2-5, with D possibly matching TRBD2 (5 bases). V lost 3 bases and J lost 2, with 11 bases in between. CDR1 SGHNT and CDR2 YYREEE come from the germline V gene (reference sequence). This CDR3 comprises 14 residues. Here the CDR3 reads CASSSKLVQETQYF. Written as DNA, the CDR3 is TGTGCCAGCAGCTCCAAACTAGTGCAAGAGACCCAGTACTTC.

To note about this clone: At the DNA level, this CDR3 is encoded by other sequences in the same sample as well. This rearrangement joins TRBV5-1 to TRBJ2-5, with D unresolved. CDR1 is SGHRS, CDR2 YFSETQ, per germline. Deletions cut 3 bases from V and 1 base from J, with 7 bases between. The CDR3 is made up of 13 amino acids. The CDR3 bases are TGCGCCAGCAGCTCGGGTCCCCAAGAGACCCAGTACTTC. Translating gives CASSSGPQETQYF.

The V call is TRBV1, the J call TRBJ2-7; TRBD2 reflects the table's D call only, with no check against the DNA. TRBV1 is described as a pseudogene. The CDR3 spans 15 residues. The CDR3 coding sequence is TGCACCAGCAGCAAAATCAGTAGCGGACTTTACGAGCAGTACTTC. It is translated as CTSSKISSGLYEQYF.

The CDR3 reads CASSLVPRFGFSFYNEQFF. CDR3 nucleotide sequence: TGTGCCAGCAGCTTGGTCCCACGGTTCGGGTTTTCCTTTTACAATGAGCAGTTCTTC. The chain links TRBV5-6 to TRBJ2-1; no clear D. This CDR3 region has 19 residues. V lost 0 bases to trimming and J lost 4 bases, with 23 bases between them. CDR1 is SGHDT and CDR2 is YYEEEE in the germline V gene. Variable domain in full (rest from reference TRBV5-6 and TRBJ2-1): DAGVTQSPTHLIKTRGQQVTLRCSPKSGHDTVSWYQQALGQGPQFIFQYYEEEERQRGNFPDRFSGHQFPNYSSELNVNALLLGDSALYLCASSLVPRFGFSFYNEQFFGPGTRLTVL.

The chain couples TRBV19 to TRBJ2-3, with D tentatively TRBD2 (5 bases). The CDR3 is made up of 13 amino acids. Per germline, CDR1 LNHDA and CDR2 SQIVND (reference sequence). V was pared by 5 bases and J by 5 bases, with 11 bases between. CDR3 nucleotide sequence: TGTGCCAGTAGTCTAGCCCATGGAGATACGCAGTATTTT. Protein product: CASSLAHGDTQYF.

The chain carries TRBV5-8 and TRBJ2-7; TRBD1 might be the D (5 bases). The CDR3 runs to 13 residues. The germline V gene encodes CDR1 SGHTS and CDR2 YDEGEE. Trimming shortened V by 7 bases and J by 1 base, and 12 bases separated the two germline ends. The DNA of the CDR3 is TGTGCCAGCTTGTTGACAGTTTCCTACGAGCAGTACTTC. Amino acid sequence: CASLLTVSYEQYF.

About this clone itself: The identical CDR3 is also encoded by other nucleotide sequences in the sample. The chain combines TRBV28 with TRBJ2-7; D is unclear. This CDR3 spans 10 amino acids. V was clipped by 3 bases and J by 6 bases, with 3 bases between them. CDR1 is MDHEN and CDR2 is SYDVKM in the germline V gene. CDR3 DNA sequence: TGTGCCAGCAGTTTCCGCGAGCAGTACTTC. Translating it yields CASSFREQYF.

This clone occurred once. At the DNA level, this CDR3 is encoded by other sequences in the same sample as well. This chain joins TRBV18 and TRBJ2-1; 13 positions agree with TRBD2. V dropped 2 bases and J dropped 5; count of bases not matched to a gene: 0. In germline, CDR1 is KGHSH, CDR2 LQKENI. The CDR3 consists of 15 residues. CDR3 bases: TGTGCCAGCTCACCAGGGACTAGCGGGAACAATGAGCAGTTCTTC. Translated: CASSPGTSGNNEQFF.

The CDR3 is CASSRSLTYEQYF. The CDR3 DNA is TGTGCCAGCAGCCGCTCCCTGACCTACGAGCAGTACTTC. The rearrangement joins TRBV4-2 to TRBJ2-7; the D is unclear. Germline loops: CDR1 LGHNA, CDR2 YNFKEQ. The CDR3 consists of 13 residues. The V gene lost 4 bases and the J gene lost 2 bases, with 9 bases spanning the gap.

The chain has TRBV5-4 and TRBJ2-1, with 7 bases matching TRBD2. With 4 bases clipped from V and 10 bases from J, the junction kept 8 bases outside the gene matches. Looked up from germline, CDR1 is SGHNT and CDR2 is YYREEE (reference sequence). The CDR3 is 13 amino acids. The CDR3, as DNA: TGTGCCAGCAGCCGTCCCCCGGGGGGAGAGCAGTTCTTC. Protein product: CASSRPPGGEQFF.

J is TRBJ1-1 and V is TRBV6-4; D unresolved. V was shortened by 6 bases and J by 5 bases, with 13 bases between the two germline ends. Looked up from germline, CDR1 is MRHNA and CDR2 is SNTAGT. The CDR3 totals 13 residues. CDR3 DNA: TGTGCCAGCAGACTGGAGTTTGGGACTGAAGCTTTCTTT. This codes for CASRLEFGTEAFF.

V and J are TRBV4-2 and TRBJ2-7; tentative D call: TRBD2 (5 bases). This CDR3 contains 17 residues. Trimming took off 5 bases at V and 2 bases at J, with 22 bases between the two ends. In germline, CDR1 is LGHNA, CDR2 YNFKEQ. This CDR3 reads CASSELRRAEAPYEQYF. The CDR3 DNA is TGTGCCAGCAGCGAACTTCGGAGAGCGGAGGCCCCCTACGAGCAGTACTTC.

V gene TRBV9 combines with J gene TRBJ2-2, with D perhaps matching TRBD1 (6 bases). From germline, CDR1 is SGDLS and CDR2 YYNGEE. CDR3 length: 17 residues. V was cut by 1 base and J by 0 bases, with 13 bases left in between. The CDR3 sequence is CASSVLSGTSNTGELFF. The CDR3 nucleotides read TGTGCCAGCAGCGTATTGTCAGGGACATCGAACACCGGGGAGCTGTTTTTT.

This chain uses TRBV2 with TRBJ1-5; D is unresolved. The V and J ends lost 7 bases and 6 bases respectively, with 19 bases between them. CDR3 length equals 15 residues. CDR1 is SNHLY, CDR2 FYNNEI, per germline. CDR3 amino acids: CASTYGRGNVQPQHF. CDR3 DNA: TGTGCCAGCACCTACGGGCGGGGAAACGTTCAGCCCCAGCATTTT. The entire variable domain, with the rest obtained from reference TRBV2 and TRBJ1-5, is as follows: EPEVTQTPSHQVTQMGQEVILRCVPISNHLYFYWYRQILGQKVEFLVSFYNNEISEKSEIFDDQFSVERPDGSNFTLKIRSTKLEDSAMYFCASTYGRGNVQPQHFGDGTRLSIL.

The chain is built from TRBV13 and TRBJ1-1; D is unresolved. CDR1 is PRHDT, CDR2 FYEKMQ, per germline (reference sequence). The V end was cut by 4 bases, the J end by 1 base, with 10 bases between. This CDR3 contains 14 residues. In nucleotides, the CDR3 is TGTGCCAGCAGCTCGGACTTCTCGAACACTGAAGCTTTCTTT. This sequence encodes CASSSDFSNTEAFF. Complete variable domain (other parts from reference TRBV13 and TRBJ1-1): AAGVIQSPRHLIKEKRETATLKCYPIPRHDTVYWYQQGPGQDPQFLISFYEKMQSDKGSIPDRFSAQQFSDYHSELNMSSLELGDSALYFCASSSDFSNTEAFFGQGTRLTVV.

The V gene is TRBV7-2, the J gene TRBJ2-1; maybe TRBD1 (6 bases). CDR3 length: 15 residues. With 5 bases removed from V and 3 bases from J, the gap between germline ends came to 14 bases. Per the germline V gene, CDR1 is SGHTA and CDR2 is FQGNSA. DNA for the CDR3: TGTGCCAGCAGCAACCGGGACAAACGCTACAATGAGCAGTTCTTC. This sequence encodes CASSNRDKRYNEQFF.

This chain joins TRBV11-2 and TRBJ2-2; 7 nucleotides align to TRBD2. The germline V gene encodes CDR1 SGHAT and CDR2 FQNNGV. The ends lost 3 bases at V and 1 base at J; junction bases unmatched: 5. There are 16 residues in the CDR3. CDR3 loop: CASSLRERGNTGELFF. CDR3 DNA: TGTGCCAGCAGCTTGAGGGAGCGGGGGAACACCGGGGAGCTGTTTTTT.